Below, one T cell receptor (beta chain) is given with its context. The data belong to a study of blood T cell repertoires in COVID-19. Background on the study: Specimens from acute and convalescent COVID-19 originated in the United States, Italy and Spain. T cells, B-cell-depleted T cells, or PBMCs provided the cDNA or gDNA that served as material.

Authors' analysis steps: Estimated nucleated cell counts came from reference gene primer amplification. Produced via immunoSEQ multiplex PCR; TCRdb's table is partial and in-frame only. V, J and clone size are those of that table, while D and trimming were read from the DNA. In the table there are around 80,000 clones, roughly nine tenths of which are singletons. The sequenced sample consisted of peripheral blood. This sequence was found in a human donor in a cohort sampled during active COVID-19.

This CDR3 reads CASGGKGEKLFF. The DNA of the CDR3 is TGTGCCAGCGGGGGGAAAGGTGAAAAACTGTTTTTT. The rearrangement links TRBV6-5 to TRBJ1-4; TRBD1 is a possible D gene (5 bases). Germline assignment: CDR1 MNHEY and CDR2 SVGAGI. The ends were cut back, 8 bases at V and 7 bases at J, with 11 bases in the middle. The CDR3 has 12 residues.